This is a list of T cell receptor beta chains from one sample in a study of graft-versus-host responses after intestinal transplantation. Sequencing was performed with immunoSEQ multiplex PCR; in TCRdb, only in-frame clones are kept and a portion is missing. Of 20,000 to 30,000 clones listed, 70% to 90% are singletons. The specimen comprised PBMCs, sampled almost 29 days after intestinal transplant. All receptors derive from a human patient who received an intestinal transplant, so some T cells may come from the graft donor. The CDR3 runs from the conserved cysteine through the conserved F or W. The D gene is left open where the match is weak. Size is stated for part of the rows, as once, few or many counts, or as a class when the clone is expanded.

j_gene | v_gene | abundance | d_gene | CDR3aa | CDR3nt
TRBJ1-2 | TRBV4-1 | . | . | CASSQVVFLRYGYTF | TGCGCCAGCAGCCAAGTAGTTTTTCTGAGGTACGGCTACACCTTC
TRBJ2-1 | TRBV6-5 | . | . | CASAASFYNEQFF | TGTGCCAGCGCGGCCTCTTTCTACAATGAGCAGTTCTTC
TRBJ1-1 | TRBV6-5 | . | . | CASSYKPLRKTTEAFF | TGTGCCAGCAGTTATAAGCCCCTCCGTAAGACGACTGAAGCTTTCTTT
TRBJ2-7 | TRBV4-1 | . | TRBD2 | CASSQDLGWVAGSSYEQYF | TGCGCCAGCAGCCAAGACCTTGGATGGGTAGCGGGGAGCTCCTACGAGCAGTACTTC
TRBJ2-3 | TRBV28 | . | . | CASSSPAASGALDTQYF | TGTGCCAGCAGTTCACCCGCGGCCTCGGGAGCTCTAGATACGCAGTATTTT
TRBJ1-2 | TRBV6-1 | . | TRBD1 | CASSERRGRNYGYTF | TGTGCCAGCAGTGAAAGGAGGGGGCGGAACTATGGCTACACCTTC
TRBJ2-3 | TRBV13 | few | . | CASSSEGGETQYF | TGTGCCAGCAGCTCGGAGGGGGGTGAAACGCAGTATTTT
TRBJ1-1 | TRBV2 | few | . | CASSEGAGGKAFF | TGTGCCAGCAGTGAAGGGGCCGGTGGAAAAGCTTTCTTT
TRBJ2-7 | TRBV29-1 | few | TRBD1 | CSVTGGTGYEQYF | TGCAGCGTGACAGGGGGGACTGGCTACGAGCAGTACTTC
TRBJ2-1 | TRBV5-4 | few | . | CASSLAFYSDEQFF | TGTGCCAGCAGCTTGGCCTTCTACTCCGATGAGCAGTTCTTC
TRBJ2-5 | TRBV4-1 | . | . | CASSRLETQYF | TGCGCCAGCAGCCGGCTAGAGACCCAGTACTTC
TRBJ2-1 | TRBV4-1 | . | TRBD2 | CASSLGLATSNEQFF | TGCGCCAGCAGCCTAGGACTAGCGACTTCCAATGAGCAGTTCTTC
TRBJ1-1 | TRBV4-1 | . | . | CASSRLREDAEAFF | TGCGCCAGCAGCCGCCTCAGGGAGGACGCTGAAGCTTTCTTT
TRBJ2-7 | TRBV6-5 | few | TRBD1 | CASSYGTGKGYEQYF | TGTGCCAGCAGTTATGGGACAGGGAAGGGCTACGAGCAGTACTTC
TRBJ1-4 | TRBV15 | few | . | CATSRDPSEKLFF | TGTGCCACCAGCAGAGATCCGTCGGAAAAACTGTTTTTT
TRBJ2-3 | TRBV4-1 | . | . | CASSQVYGGPVDTQYF | TGCGCCAGCAGCCAAGTTTACGGGGGGCCAGTAGATACGCAGTATTTT
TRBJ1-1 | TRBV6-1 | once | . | CASNLDRNPSTEAFF | TGTGCCAGCAATCTAGACAGGAACCCGAGCACTGAAGCTTTCTTT
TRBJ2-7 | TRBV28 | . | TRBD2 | CASSPTSTSYEQYF | TGTGCCAGCAGTCCGACTAGCACCTCCTACGAGCAGTACTTC
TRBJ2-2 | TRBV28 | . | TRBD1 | CASSLQTGDTGELFF | TGTGCCAGCAGTTTACAGACAGGGGACACCGGGGAGCTGTTTTTT
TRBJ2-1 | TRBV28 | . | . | CASKGLEQFF | TGTGCCAGCAAAGGACTCGAGCAGTTCTTC
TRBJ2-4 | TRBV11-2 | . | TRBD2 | CASSLITLRTSGNIQYF | TGTGCCAGCAGCTTAATAACCCTCAGGACTAGCGGGAACATTCAGTACTTC
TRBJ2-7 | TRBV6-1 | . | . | CASSEPGLEQYF | TGTGCCAGCAGTGAACCTGGACTCGAGCAGTACTTC
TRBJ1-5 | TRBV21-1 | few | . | CASSTCMLHWHHQPQHF | TGTGCCAGCAGCACGTGTATGCTACATTGGCATCATCAGCCCCAGCATTTT
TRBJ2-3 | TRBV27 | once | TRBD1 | CASSVQGARTDTQYF | TGTGCCAGCAGTGTACAGGGGGCTCGGACAGATACGCAGTATTTT
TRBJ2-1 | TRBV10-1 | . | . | CASSQTTSGFQHNEQFF | TGCGCCAGCAGTCAAACAACCTCAGGTTTTCAACACAATGAGCAGTTCTTC